The TCR beta chain under discussion was sequenced for a study of T cells in Graves' hyperthyroidism and ophthalmopathy. The study defined stable Graves' hyperthyroidism as no ophthalmopathy progression within 18 months. With a duration under 2 months, the hyperthyroidism was newly diagnosed in patients aged 18 to 65. On the basis of clinical symptoms, serum thyroxine and TRAb, thyroid ultrasound and orbital computed tomography, diagnoses were made. CDR1 is ENHRY, CDR2 SYGVKD, per germline. This CDR3 spans 15 amino acids. Trimming took off 5 bases at V and 0 bases at J, with 14 bases between the two ends. The source material, RNA transcripts, was used to amplify TCR beta CDR3 regions. The HTBI primer set drove a first-round RT-PCR of the TCR CDR3. TCRdb recomputed calls from the multiplex PCR reads with MiXCR, one row per CDR3 protein. The sample yields about 840,000 distinct CDR3 sequences, over 35% seen once.

The sequenced sample was blood. The chain recombines TRBV10-3 with TRBJ2-7; D unresolved. This receptor was taken from a man between 18 and 35 years old with Graves' hyperthyroidism. Here the CDR3 DNA reads TGTGCCATCAGTTCCCGACGGGTGCGCTCCTACGAGCAGTACTTC. It encodes CAISSRRVRSYEQYF.